The entry that follows covers one TCR beta chain sequence. A second PCR of roughly 7 to 11 cycles used a sample-barcoded 5' primer and a J-beta primer mix. A single record per CDR3 protein comes from TCRdb applying MiXCR to the 5' RACE reads. In the table there are hundreds of thousands of distinct CDR3 sequences, about 51% of which are singletons. This sample was taken from a study of blood T cells in healthy people across ages. From germline, CDR1 is DFQATT and CDR2 SNEGSKA (reference sequence). This CDR3 has 13 amino acids. The V gene is TRBV20-1, the J gene TRBJ2-5, with D perhaps matching TRBD1 (6 bases). TRBJ2-7 matches the DNA end more closely, so the J call is doubtful. The clonotype originates from a woman of 80 years or more in good health. The material sequenced was blood. CDR3 sequence: CSARSQGNYEQYF. CDR3 nucleotide sequence: TGCAGTGCCCGGAGTCAGGGGAACTACGAGCAGTACTTC.